These 20 T cell receptor beta chains were all obtained from the same sample, sequenced in a study of cytomegalovirus exposure and HLA in healthy donors. The PCR used 60 Vbeta and 13 Jbeta primers. The data were produced by immunoSEQ multiplex PCR, yet TCRdb's version contains in-frame clones alone and is incomplete. The sample has about 130,000 clones, about 75% seen once. Sequencing was carried out using PBMCs. The source of these receptors is a man aged 25 to 40 in good health and CMV-seronegative.

This chain uses TRBV7-8 with TRBJ1-2; D ambiguous. Germline CDR1 and CDR2: SGHVS and FQNEAQ. V dropped 6 bases and J dropped 8 bases, with 16 bases sitting between them. CDR3 length equals 13 residues. CDR3: CASSSVRGGGYTF. Here the CDR3 DNA reads TGTGCCAGCAGTAGTGTCCGGGGAGGAGGCTACACCTTC. Complete variable domain (other parts from reference TRBV7-8 and TRBJ1-2): GAGVSQSPRYKVAKRGQDVALRCDPISGHVSLFWYQQALGQGPEFLTYFQNEAQLDKSGLPSDRFFAERPEGSVSTLKIQRTQQEDSAVYLCASSSVRGGGYTFGSGTRLTVV.

This chain links TRBV29-1 with TRBJ1-2; D ambiguous. Germline CDR1 SQVTM, CDR2 ANQGSEA. The CDR3 loop spans 12 amino acids. With 2 bases removed from V and 2 bases from J, the gap between germline ends came to 6 bases. The CDR3 DNA follows: TGCAGCGTTGAACCAGGCAACTATGGCTACACCTTC. Protein product: CSVEPGNYGYTF.

This clone was seen only a few times. As DNA, the CDR3 is TGTGCCAGCAGTACGAGCCCAGGCGCTGGGGCCAACGTCCTGACTTTC. It encodes CASSTSPGAGANVLTF. V gene TRBV27 combines with J gene TRBJ2-6; D is unclear. Trimming stripped 5 bases from V and 2 bases from J, with 13 bases between. Germline V lookup: CDR1 MNHEY, CDR2 SMNVEV (reference sequence). The CDR3 consists of 16 residues.

V usage is TRBV28 and J usage is TRBJ1-2; maybe TRBD1 (5 bases). V was shortened by 8 bases and J by 4 bases, with 26 bases between the two germline ends. From germline, CDR1 is MDHEN and CDR2 SYDVKM. CDR3 length equals 17 residues. The CDR3 is CASQIGGNANPLYGYTF. DNA for the CDR3: TGTGCCAGCCAAATTGGGGGGAATGCAAACCCGCTCTATGGCTACACCTTC.

CDR3 bases: TGTGCCAGTAGTATTAGGGGGCTTTATGAAAAACTGTTTTTT. Its protein product is CASSIRGLYEKLFF. V and J are TRBV19 and TRBJ1-4; 7 bases match TRBD1. The CDR3 extends over 14 amino acids. Germline loops: CDR1 LNHDA, CDR2 SQIVND (reference sequence). With 3 bases clipped from V and 6 bases from J, the junction kept 4 bases outside the gene matches.

The table lists this clone with a few counts. The chain couples TRBV6-5 to TRBJ1-2; tentative D call: TRBD1 (6 bases). Between the trimmed V and J ends, which lost 0 bases and 8 bases, there was a span of 13 bases. From germline, CDR1 is MNHEY and CDR2 SVGAGI. The CDR3 is 14 amino acids. CDR3 region: CASSYSTGKLGYTF. The CDR3 DNA reads as TGTGCCAGCAGTTACTCCACAGGGAAGTTAGGCTACACCTTC.

The rearrangement joins TRBV6-6 to TRBJ2-7; D is possibly TRBD2 (7 bases). Trimming cost V 7 bases and J 5 bases, with 15 bases left between them. Germline loops: CDR1 MNHNY, CDR2 SVGAGI (reference sequence). The CDR3 extends over 13 amino acids. The CDR3 region has the DNA TGTGCCAGCACGGGGGGCCCGGGGGACGAGCAGTACTTC. The encoded protein is CASTGGPGDEQYF.

The chain employs TRBV27 and TRBJ2-5, with a tentative D call TRBD2 (5 bases). Near its end, the DNA agrees better with TRBJ2-7, so the J call may be wrong. This CDR3 is 14 amino acids long. Germline CDR1 MNHEY, CDR2 SMNVEV (reference sequence). The CDR3: CASSLSGSLIEQYF. CDR3 nucleotides: TGTGCCAGCAGTTTGTCGGGGTCCCTAATCGAGCAGTACTTC.

V usage is TRBV4-1 and J usage is TRBJ2-7; D is ambiguous. The V gene's germline CDR1 is MGHRA and CDR2 YSYEKL. V was clipped by 2 bases and J by 2 bases, with 16 bases between them. This CDR3 region has 16 residues. The CDR3 here is CASSQPPGTSPYEQYF. The CDR3 region has the DNA TGCGCCAGCAGCCAACCCCCAGGAACCTCTCCCTACGAGCAGTACTTC.

CDR3 sequence (DNA): TGTGCCAGCAGCCCCTGGCGAGCGGGGGGGGAGCAGTTCTTC. Its protein is CASSPWRAGGEQFF. V and J are TRBV11-3 and TRBJ2-1; 10 bases fit TRBD2. V lost 5 bases to trimming and J lost 10 bases; unmatched junction nucleotides: 8. Germline V gene lookup returns CDR1 SGHNT and CDR2 YENEEA. The CDR3 has 14 amino acids.

This clone was counted between two and nine times. One end of the junction does not line up with germline, which may come from a read error. The chain links TRBV5-6 to TRBJ2-6, with D perhaps matching TRBD1 (5 bases). The germline gives CDR1 SGHDT, CDR2 YYEEEE. CDR3 length: 16 amino acids. In nucleotides, the CDR3 is TGTGCCAGCAGCTTGATGATTGACTCTGGGGCCAACGGCCTGACTTTC. This gives the protein CASSLMIDSGANGLTF.

Only a few counts were recorded for this clone. The chain has TRBV15 and TRBJ1-4; TRBD1 is a possible D gene (6 bases). Germline V gene lookup returns CDR1 LNHNV and CDR2 YYDKDF (reference sequence). V lost 0 bases and J lost 4, with 12 bases in between. There are 16 residues in the CDR3. The DNA for the CDR3 is TGTGCCACCAGCAGAGAGTCGTACAGGGTTAATGAAAAACTGTTTTTT. Its translation is CATSRESYRVNEKLFF.

The rearrangement uses TRBV4-2 and TRBJ1-3; D gene uncertain. The CDR3 has 14 amino acids. Looked up from germline, CDR1 is LGHNA and CDR2 is YNFKEQ. V lost 4 bases and J 4 bases, leaving 11 bases between the germline ends. In nucleotides, the CDR3 is TGTGCCAGCAGCCCCCTGGCAGAAGGAAACACCATATATTTT. Protein sequence: CASSPLAEGNTIYF.

The chain combines TRBV5-1 with TRBJ2-7; 7 bases match TRBD2. CDR1 and CDR2 (germline): SGHRS, YFSETQ. The CDR3 runs to 14 residues. V gave up 0 bases and J gave up 6 bases; unmatched junction bases: 6. CDR3 nucleotide sequence: TGCGCCAGCAGCTTGGTGCGGGGGTATCTCGAGCAGTACTTC. Encoded protein: CASSLVRGYLEQYF.

This chain links TRBV30 with TRBJ1-5, with a tentative D call TRBD1 (6 bases). V lost 3 bases and J 7 bases, leaving 16 bases between the germline ends. The CDR3 runs 14 residues. Germline assignment: CDR1 GTSNPN and CDR2 SVGIG (reference sequence). In DNA form, the CDR3 reads TGTGCCTGGAGAGGATCGGGGGGCAGCCAGCCCCAGCATTTT. Translation gives CAWRGSGGSQPQHF.

This clone was counted only a few times. J is TRBJ1-2 and V is TRBV9; tentatively, D is TRBD1 (6 bases). The CDR3 has 16 residues. Germline CDR1 SGDLS, CDR2 YYNGEE. V lost 8 bases and J lost 1, with 21 bases in between. The CDR3, as DNA: TGTGCCAGTTCTTCAGGGGACCCCTCCTATAACTATGGCTACACCTTC. Its protein product is CASSSGDPSYNYGYTF.

This chain connects TRBV4-1 to TRBJ1-4; D uncertain. The germline CDR1 and CDR2 sequences are MGHRA and YSYEKL. The CDR3 consists of 14 residues. The germline V and J ends were trimmed by 4 bases and 8 bases, with 14 bases remaining between them. CDR3 DNA: TGCGCCAGCAGCCGCCCCGGAGGCAGGGAAAAACTGTTTTTT. This translates into CASSRPGGREKLFF.

The chain joins TRBV28 to TRBJ2-2; 15 bases map to TRBD2. The trim removed 11 bases at V and 15 bases at J, leaving 7 bases unmatched. Germline V lookup: CDR1 MDHEN, CDR2 SYDVKM. The CDR3 has 12 residues. DNA for the CDR3: TGTGCCTCGGGACTAGCGGGGGGTCAGATGTTTTTT. This encodes CASGLAGGQMFF.

The chain employs TRBV29-1 and TRBJ2-1; TRBD2 agrees at 15 bases. Germline CDR1 reads SQVTM; CDR2 reads ANQGSEA. The CDR3 length is 20 residues. Trimming took 2 bases from V and 7 from J; bases not matched to a gene: 18. The CDR3 nucleotides read TGCAGCGTTGAATCCCAGAGGACTAGCGGGAGGGCCCTCGTGTCGAATGAGCAGTTCTTC. It encodes CSVESQRTSGRALVSNEQFF.

The chain uses TRBV2 and TRBJ1-5; 8 bases are shared with TRBD1. Germline CDR1 reads SNHLY; CDR2 reads FYNNEI. The CDR3 covers 13 residues. After removal of 5 bases from V and 5 bases from J, the junction contained 2 bases not matched to a gene. CDR3 in amino acids: CASSWGQDQPQHF. In nucleotides, the CDR3 is TGTGCCAGCAGTTGGGGACAGGATCAGCCCCAGCATTTT.